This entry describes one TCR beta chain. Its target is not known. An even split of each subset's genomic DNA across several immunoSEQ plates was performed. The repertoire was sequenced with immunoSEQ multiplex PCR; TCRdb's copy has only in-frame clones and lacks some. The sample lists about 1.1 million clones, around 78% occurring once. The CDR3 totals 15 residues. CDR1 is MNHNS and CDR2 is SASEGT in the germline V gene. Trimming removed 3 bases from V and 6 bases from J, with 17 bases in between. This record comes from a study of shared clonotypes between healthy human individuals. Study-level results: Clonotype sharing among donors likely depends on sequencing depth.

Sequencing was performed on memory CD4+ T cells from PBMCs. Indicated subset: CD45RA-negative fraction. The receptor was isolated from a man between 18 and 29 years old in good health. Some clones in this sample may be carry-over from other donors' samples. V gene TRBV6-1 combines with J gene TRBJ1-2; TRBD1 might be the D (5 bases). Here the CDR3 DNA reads TGTGCCAGCAGTGACGGGGCGGAGCTAGTAGATGGCTACACCTTC. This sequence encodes CASSDGAELVDGYTF.